These T cell receptor beta chains were read from a single sample in a study of blood T cell repertoires in COVID-19. Only in-frame clones appear in the TCRdb table, and some are missing; sequencing was by immunoSEQ multiplex PCR. The table has almost 250,000 clones, roughly 86% seen once; the top ten hold about 1.6%. Sample: peripheral blood. All receptors come from a woman aged 55-70 years who had recovered from COVID-19. Each CDR3 is given with its conserved first and last residue. D genes are given only for firm matches. Size is stated for part of the rows, as once, few or many counts, or as a class when the clone is expanded.

d_gene | abundance | j_gene | v_gene | CDR3aa | CDR3nt
- | - | TRBJ2-7 | TRBV19 | CASSIQRSYEQYF | TGTGCCAGTAGTATACAACGGTCCTACGAGCAGTACTTC
TRBD1 | - | TRBJ2-3 | TRBV11-2 | CASSFTRDRGSDTQYF | TGTGCCAGCAGCTTTACCCGGGACAGGGGGTCAGATACGCAGTATTTT
TRBD1 | - | TRBJ2-7 | TRBV5-6 | CASSFVGQGGEQYF | TGTGCCAGCAGCTTTGTAGGACAGGGCGGCGAGCAGTACTTC
- | - | TRBJ2-1 | TRBV11-3 | CASSLTGQSSYNEQFF | TGTGCCAGCAGCTTGACAGGCCAGAGCTCCTACAATGAGCAGTTCTTC
- | few | TRBJ2-2 | TRBV29-1 | CSGRSGNGELFF | TGCAGCGGTCGGTCGGGTAACGGGGAGCTGTTTTTT
- | - | TRBJ1-3 | TRBV5-1 | CASSLDWANAGNTIYF | TGCGCCAGCAGCTTGGATTGGGCAAATGCGGGAAACACCATATATTTT
TRBD1 | - | TRBJ1-1 | TRBV5-6 | CASSSRTGVGTEAFF | TGTGCCAGCAGCTCCAGGACAGGGGTGGGGACTGAAGCTTTCTTT
- | - | TRBJ1-1 | TRBV9 | CASTRGNVNTEAFF | TGTGCCAGCACCCGAGGGAACGTGAACACTGAAGCTTTCTTT
TRBD1 | - | TRBJ1-1 | TRBV7-9 | CASSFGQGDTEAFF | TGTGCCAGCAGCTTCGGACAGGGTGACACTGAAGCTTTCTTT
- | few | TRBJ2-5 | TRBV24-1 | CATSDPGHKQETQYF | TGTGCCACCAGTGATCCCGGACACAAGCAAGAGACCCAGTACTTC
TRBD1 | few | TRBJ1-5 | TRBV4-3 | CASSRDRATDQPQHF | TGCGCCAGCAGCCGGGACAGGGCGACTGATCAGCCCCAGCATTTT
TRBD2 | - | TRBJ2-2 | TRBV7-2 | CASSLLAGGDTGELFF | TGTGCCAGCAGCCTACTAGCGGGGGGCGACACCGGGGAGCTGTTTTTT
- | - | TRBJ2-5 | TRBV29-1 | CSVDSTSLGAQYF | TGCAGCGTTGATAGCACTAGTCTCGGGGCCCAGTACTTC
- | - | TRBJ1-5 | TRBV5-5 | CASSAGIPPQHF | TGTGCCAGCAGCGCCGGGATCCCGCCCCAGCATTTT
- | - | TRBJ2-7 | TRBV7-3 | CASSFSPDSSYEQYF | TGTGCCAGCAGCTTCTCCCCAGACAGCTCCTACGAGCAGTACTTC
- | - | TRBJ2-1 | TRBV4-3 | CASSQSYQGRAEQFF | TGCGCCAGCAGCCAAAGTTATCAGGGTCGAGCCGAGCAGTTCTTC
TRBD1 | - | TRBJ1-1 | TRBV19 | CASIKTGGGHTEAFF | TGTGCCAGTATTAAAACAGGGGGAGGTCACACTGAAGCTTTCTTT
- | - | TRBJ1-2 | TRBV12-3/TRBV12-4 | CASSFSGVYGYTF | TGTGCCAGCAGTTTCTCAGGCGTCTATGGCTACACCTTC
TRBD2 | - | TRBJ2-2 | TRBV5-1 | CASAGLAATNTGELFF | TGCGCCAGCGCGGGACTAGCGGCTACAAACACCGGGGAGCTGTTTTTT
TRBD2 | - | TRBJ2-7 | TRBV28 | CASPKGLAGTSSYEQYF | TGTGCCAGCCCCAAGGGACTAGCGGGGACCAGCTCCTACGAGCAGTACTTC
- | once | TRBJ1-4 | TRBV4-1 | CASRNRGFEKLGEKLFF | TGCGCCAGCAGGAACCGGGGTTTCGAGAAGTTAGGAGAAAAACTGTTTTTT
- | - | TRBJ1-2 | TRBV5-4 | CASSFERGIYGYTF | TGTGCCAGCAGCTTCGAAAGGGGGATCTATGGCTACACCTTC
TRBD2 | once | TRBJ2-7 | TRBV7-8 | CASSLLAGGVYEQYF | TGTGCCAGCAGCTTGCTAGCGGGGGGCGTCTACGAGCAGTACTTC
- | - | TRBJ1-2 | TRBV6-5 | CASWKGFHPNYGYTF | TGTGCCAGCTGGAAGGGGTTCCATCCTAACTATGGCTACACCTTC
TRBD2 | - | TRBJ2-1 | TRBV7-6 | CASSLRTSGEVDEQFF | TGTGCCAGCAGCCTTCGGACTAGCGGGGAGGTGGATGAGCAGTTCTTC
TRBD1 | - | TRBJ2-7 | TRBV15 | CATSRVRTGPFGEQYF | TGTGCCACCAGCAGAGTGCGGACAGGGCCGTTCGGCGAGCAGTACTTC
- | - | TRBJ2-7 | TRBV11-1 | CASSLSSSGSYEQYF | TGTGCCAGCAGCTTATCGAGTAGCGGTTCCTACGAGCAGTACTTC
TRBD1 | - | TRBJ1-1 | TRBV7-9 | CASSLSTGPNTEAFF | TGTGCCAGCAGCTTATCGACAGGGCCTAACACTGAAGCTTTCTTT
TRBD2 | - | TRBJ2-2 | TRBV5-1 | CASSTGLAGGPSTGELFF | TGCGCCAGCAGCACGGGACTAGCGGGGGGGCCAAGCACCGGGGAGCTGTTTTTT
TRBD2 | - | TRBJ2-7 | TRBV18 | CASSPGLAGASEQYF | TGTGCCAGCTCACCGGGACTAGCGGGGGCTAGCGAGCAGTACTTC
- | - | TRBJ1-5 | TRBV5-4 | CASSFQQGQPQHF | TGTGCCAGCAGCTTTCAGCAGGGCCAGCCCCAGCATTTT
TRBD2 | - | TRBJ2-3 | TRBV25-1 | CASSVGLAGGSTDTQYF | TGTGCCAGCAGTGTAGGACTAGCGGGGGGGAGCACAGATACGCAGTATTTT
TRBD1 | - | TRBJ2-2 | TRBV19 | CASSIVTGVPGELFF | TGTGCCAGTAGTATTGTGACAGGGGTGCCCGGGGAGCTGTTTTTT
- | - | TRBJ1-1 | TRBV5-1 | CASSFSPNTEAFF | TGCGCCAGCAGCTTCTCCCCGAACACTGAAGCTTTCTTT
TRBD1 | few | TRBJ2-3 | TRBV13 | CASSPRDSSTDTQYF | TGTGCCAGCAGCCCCCGGGACAGCTCCACAGATACGCAGTATTTT
- | - | TRBJ2-2 | TRBV7-2 | CASSLQLGQNTGELFF | TGTGCCAGCAGCTTACAGCTTGGACAGAACACCGGGGAGCTGTTTTTT
- | - | TRBJ2-1 | TRBV7-3 | CASSLVGGAYSEQFF | TGTGCCAGCAGCTTAGTTGGGGGGGCCTATAGTGAGCAGTTCTTC
- | once | TRBJ2-3 | TRBV19 | CASSPRGKDTQYF | TGTGCCAGTAGTCCCCGGGGTAAGGATACGCAGTATTTT
- | once | TRBJ2-2 | TRBV9 | CASSVAGRGNTGELFF | TGTGCCAGCAGCGTAGCTGGGCGGGGGAACACCGGGGAGCTGTTTTTT
- | - | TRBJ1-3 | TRBV3-1/TRBV3-2 | CASSHHGTSSGNTIYF | TGTGCCAGCAGCCACCACGGGACAAGCTCTGGAAACACCATATATTTT
- | - | TRBJ1-3 | TRBV4-3 | CASSRQAGSGNTIYF | TGCGCCAGCAGCCGGCAGGCGGGATCTGGAAACACCATATATTTT
- | - | TRBJ2-3 | TRBV6-6 | CASSYPARGAADTQYF | TGTGCCAGCAGTTACCCCGCCAGGGGTGCGGCAGATACGCAGTATTTT
- | once | TRBJ1-2 | TRBV7-2 | CASSFPGYGYTF | TGTGCCAGCAGCTTCCCAGGGTATGGCTACACCTTC
TRBD2 | - | TRBJ2-6 | TRBV27 | CASSLWGGSGANVLTF | TGTGCCAGCAGTTTATGGGGGGGGTCTGGGGCCAACGTCCTGACTTTC
- | - | TRBJ1-2 | TRBV18 | CASSPQSRGYTF | TGTGCCAGCTCACCACAGTCTCGGGGCTACACCTTC
- | - | TRBJ1-5 | TRBV19 | CASSASGTQGIGSNQPQHF | TGTGCCAGTAGTGCATCCGGGACACAGGGCATTGGGAGCAATCAGCCCCAGCATTTT
- | - | TRBJ1-1 | TRBV27 | CASINSLSLLNTEAFF | TGTGCCAGCATAAACAGCCTGAGCCTATTGAACACTGAAGCTTTCTTT
- | once | TRBJ1-2 | TRBV10-3 | CAISESIQYYGYTF | TGTGCCATCAGTGAGTCGATTCAGTACTATGGCTACACCTTC
TRBD2 | - | TRBJ2-3 | TRBV7-3 | CASSSHPGTTFSTDTQYF | TGTGCCAGCAGCTCCCATCCGGGGACTACTTTCAGCACAGATACGCAGTATTTT
TRBD1 | - | TRBJ2-3 | TRBV5-1 | CASSRGTGADTQYF | TGCGCCAGCAGCCGCGGGACAGGGGCAGATACGCAGTATTTT
- | - | TRBJ1-2 | TRBV28 | CASSYGLDYGYTF | TGTGCCAGCAGTTATGGACTGGATTATGGCTACACCTTC
- | - | TRBJ2-7 | TRBV9 | CASSILAEAYEQYF | TGTGCCAGCAGCATATTAGCGGAGGCCTACGAGCAGTACTTC
- | - | TRBJ1-6 | TRBV7-2 | CASSLEPGDSPLHF | TGTGCCAGCAGCTTAGAGCCAGGGGACTCACCCCTCCACTTT
TRBD1 | once | TRBJ1-2 | TRBV28 | CASTRDRDGSNYGYTF | TGTGCCAGCACCCGGGACAGGGACGGTTCTAACTATGGCTACACCTTC
TRBD1 | few | TRBJ2-2 | TRBV19 | CASGNRGIGELFF | TGTGCCAGTGGAAACAGGGGAATCGGGGAGCTGTTTTTT
- | - | TRBJ1-1 | TRBV27 | CASSSPDSKNTEAFF | TGTGCCAGCAGTTCGCCGGACAGCAAGAACACTGAAGCTTTCTTT
- | - | TRBJ2-7 | TRBV3-1/TRBV3-2 | CASSQDRRLSDSYEQYF | TGTGCCAGCAGCCAAGATCGTAGACTATCAGACTCCTACGAGCAGTACTTC